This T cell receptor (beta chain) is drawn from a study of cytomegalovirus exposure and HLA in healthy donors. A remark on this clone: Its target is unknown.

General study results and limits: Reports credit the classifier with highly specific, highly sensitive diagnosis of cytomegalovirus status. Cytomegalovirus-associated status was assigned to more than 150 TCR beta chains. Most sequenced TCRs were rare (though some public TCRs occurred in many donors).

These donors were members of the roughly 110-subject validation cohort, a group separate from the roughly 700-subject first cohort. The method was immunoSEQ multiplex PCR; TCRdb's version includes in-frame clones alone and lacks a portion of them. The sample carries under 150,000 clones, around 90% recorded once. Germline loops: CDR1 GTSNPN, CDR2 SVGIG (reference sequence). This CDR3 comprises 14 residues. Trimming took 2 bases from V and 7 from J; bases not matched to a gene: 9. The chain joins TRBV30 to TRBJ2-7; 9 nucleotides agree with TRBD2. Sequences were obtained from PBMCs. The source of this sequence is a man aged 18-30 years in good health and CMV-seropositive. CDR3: CAWSHGSGSGEQYF. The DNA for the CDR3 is TGTGCCTGGAGTCACGGTAGCGGGAGTGGAGAGCAGTACTTC. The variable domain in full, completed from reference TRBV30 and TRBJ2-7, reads SQTIHQWPATLVQPVGSPLSLECTVEGTSNPNLYWYRQAAGRGLQLLFYSVGIGQISSEVPQNLSASRPQDRQFILSSKKLLLSDSGFYLCAWSHGSGSGEQYFGPGTRLTVT.